One sample yielded the 19 T cell receptor beta chains listed below, sequenced in a study of beta chain features in type 1 diabetes (dated by TCRdb to the late 2010s). Library generation was performed with the immunoSEQ multiplex PCR assay. All of the isolated RNA was reverse transcribed with the High Capacity cDNA Reverse Transcription Kit, so expressed TCRB transcripts were sequenced. This immuneACCESS table, as held by TCRdb, lists in-frame sequences with V and J called but not all clones. Of the missing ones, under half trace to an unresolved V gene in checked studies; the others have no known cause. This sample comprises about 360,000 clones, around 12% of them detected only once. The ten largest clones add up to more than 0.015% of the sample. The specimen was naive CD4+ T cells from blood. According to the study, the label for this sample's cell subset or site signals: true naive CD4+ T cells. These TCRs come from a young man in good health.

The chain uses TRBV5-1 and TRBJ2-2, with 10 bases lining up with TRBD1. V was pared by 0 bases and J by 6 bases, with 5 bases of the junction left unmatched. In germline, CDR1 is SGHRS, CDR2 YFSETQ. The CDR3 sequence is 16 residues long. The CDR3 bases are TGCGCCAGCAGCTTGGTGGCGGGACAGGGGTCCGGGGAGCTGTTTTTT. Translation: CASSLVAGQGSGELFF.

This clone was picked up a small number of times. The chain has TRBV2 and TRBJ2-1, with a possible D match to TRBD2 (5 bases). Trimming took off 2 bases at V and 0 bases at J, with 8 bases between the two ends. The germline V gene encodes CDR1 SNHLY and CDR2 FYNNEI. This CDR3 is built from 15 residues. The CDR3 DNA sequence: TGTGCCAGCAGTGAAATTGGGAGCTCCTACAATGAGCAGTTCTTC. As protein: CASSEIGSSYNEQFF.

This chain joins TRBV25-1 and TRBJ2-7; D remains unclear. This CDR3 has 14 residues. From germline, CDR1 is MGHDK and CDR2 SYGVNS. V shed 2 bases and J shed 0 bases, with 8 bases lying between them. This chain's CDR3 is CASSERAYSYEQYF. The CDR3 DNA follows: TGTGCCAGCAGTGAACGTGCGTACTCCTACGAGCAGTACTTC.

This clone was picked up a small number of times. The V and J genes are TRBV7-9 and TRBJ2-7; maybe TRBD2 (7 bases). Germline assignment: CDR1 SEHNR and CDR2 FQNEAQ (reference sequence). CDR3 length: 15 amino acids. Deletions cut 5 bases from V and 0 bases from J, with 14 bases between. In nucleotides, the CDR3 is TGTGCCAGCAGCCCCAGGGGAGGGGGCTCCTACGAGCAGTACTTC. Translating gives CASSPRGGGSYEQYF.

There are a few counts of this clone. This chain connects TRBV27 to TRBJ2-7, with D perhaps matching TRBD1 (6 bases). CDR1 MNHEY and CDR2 SMNVEV come from the germline V gene (reference sequence). The length of the CDR3 is 14 residues. V shed 2 bases and J shed 5 bases, with 13 bases lying between them. Written as DNA, the CDR3 is TGTGCCAGCAGTTTAAGTCAGGGGATCCACGAGCAGTACTTC. Amino acids: CASSLSQGIHEQYF.

In this sample, this clone turned up a few times. This chain uses TRBV7-2 with TRBJ2-5, with 7 positions matching TRBD2. V lost 5 bases and J lost 1; bases outside the gene matches: 4. This CDR3 region has 14 residues. CDR1 and CDR2 from the germline V gene are SGHTA and FQGNSA. The CDR3 nucleotides read TGTGCCAGCAGCGATACTAGCGTCCAAGAGACCCAGTACTTC. This sequence encodes CASSDTSVQETQYF.

This clone has just a few counts. The genes are TRBV6-6 and TRBJ2-3; a possible D gene is TRBD1 (5 bases). V lost 4 bases to trimming and J lost 8 bases, with 13 bases between them. Germline CDR1 reads MNHNY; CDR2 reads SVGAGI (reference sequence). This CDR3 is 13 amino acids long. CDR3 in DNA: TGTGCCAGCAGTTCCCCACAGGCGGCTACGCAGTATTTT. As protein: CASSSPQAATQYF.

V is TRBV11-3 and J is TRBJ1-1; D is unclear. The V gene's germline CDR1 is SGHNT and CDR2 YENEEA. The CDR3 is 15 amino acids. Trimming removed 0 bases at V and 1 base at J, with 9 bases between. The DNA of the CDR3 is TGTGCCAGCAGCTTAGATGGTCAGAAGAACACTGAAGCTTTCTTT. It is translated as CASSLDGQKNTEAFF.

The chain combines TRBV9 with TRBJ1-3; possibly TRBD1 for D (6 bases). Trimming took off 3 bases at V and 8 bases at J, with 15 bases between the two ends. The CDR3 consists of 14 residues. Germline V gene lookup returns CDR1 SGDLS and CDR2 YYNGEE. The CDR3 bases are TGTGCCAGCAGCGCTACAGGGAGGGGATACACCATATATTTT. It translates to CASSATGRGYTIYF.

This clone was seen a few times. This chain uses TRBV9 with TRBJ2-2, with a weak D call TRBD2 (6 bases). Trimming took off 4 bases at V and 0 bases at J, with 10 bases between the two ends. This CDR3 has 15 amino acids. Germline CDR1 is SGDLS and CDR2 is YYNGEE. CDR3 residues: CASSPRGANTGELFF. The DNA for the CDR3 is TGTGCCAGCAGCCCGCGGGGTGCGAACACCGGGGAGCTGTTTTTT.

This clone was seen a handful of times. The chain uses TRBV28 and TRBJ2-6, with 9 bases identical to TRBD1. The V and J ends lost 7 bases and 0 bases, in that order; junction bases with no gene match: 4. CDR3 length equals 16 residues. Germline CDR1 MDHEN, CDR2 SYDVKM. Written as DNA, the CDR3 is TGTGCCAGCACCGGGACAGGGAACTCTGGGGCCAACGTCCTGACTTTC. Its protein product is CASTGTGNSGANVLTF.

V usage is TRBV28 and J usage is TRBJ2-3, with TRBD2 as a possible D gene (6 bases). Trimming pared 8 bases from V and 0 bases from J, leaving 15 bases between. CDR1 is MDHEN, CDR2 SYDVKM, per germline. This CDR3 region has 15 residues. CDR3 sequence reads: CASRTASGSTDTQYF. CDR3 in DNA: TGTGCCAGCCGTACAGCCAGCGGGAGCACAGATACGCAGTATTTT.

The table lists this clone with a few counts. The chain combines TRBV5-6 with TRBJ2-1; tentative D call: TRBD2 (5 bases). Trimming removed 6 bases from V and 3 bases from J, with 16 bases in between. The germline CDR1 and CDR2 sequences are SGHDT and YYEEEE. This CDR3 spans 15 amino acids. The CDR3 nucleotides read TGTGCCAGCAACCGAGGGCCAGGATACTACAATGAGCAGTTCTTC. This translates into CASNRGPGYYNEQFF.

This clone was recorded at least ten times. This CDR3 reads CASSGRTSSYEQYF. DNA for the CDR3: TGTGCCAGCAGCGGTAGGACTAGCTCCTACGAGCAGTACTTC. The V gene is TRBV7-9, the J gene TRBJ2-7; 7 bases agree with TRBD2. CDR1 is SEHNR and CDR2 is FQNEAQ in the germline V gene (reference sequence). The trim removed 5 bases at V and 0 bases at J, leaving 4 bases unmatched. The CDR3 is 14 amino acids. Drawing the rest from reference TRBV7-9 and TRBJ2-7, the complete variable domain is DTGVSQNPRHKITKRGQNVTFRCDPISEHNRLYWYRQTLGQGPEFLTYFQNEAQLEKSRLLSDRFSAERPKGSFSTLEIQRTEQGDSAMYLCASSGRTSSYEQYFGPGTRLTVT.

The rearrangement uses TRBV7-9 and TRBJ2-1; TRBD2 matches 7 bases. The germline V gene encodes CDR1 SEHNR and CDR2 FQNEAQ (reference sequence). There are 12 residues in the CDR3. Trimming at V came to 5 bases and at J to 15 bases, leaving 10 bases not matched to a gene. DNA for the CDR3: TGTGCCAGCAGCATACCGGGAGGTGATTTGTTCTTC. This sequence encodes CASSIPGGDLFF.

This clone was seen only once. V gene TRBV6-5 combines with J gene TRBJ1-6; D possibly corresponds to TRBD1 (5 bases). The germline V gene has CDR1 MNHEY and CDR2 SVGAGI. The V end lost 0 bases, the J end lost 10 bases, and 13 bases lay between the germline ends. The length of the CDR3 is 15 residues. This CDR3 reads CASSYSGRAQSPLHF. For the CDR3, the DNA is TGTGCCAGCAGTTACTCGGGCAGGGCGCAATCACCCCTCCACTTT.

The chain is built from TRBV11-3 and TRBJ2-3; 11 nucleotides align to TRBD2. Germline trimming cut 5 bases from V and 0 bases from J; bases unmatched to any gene: 13. CDR1 is SGHNT and CDR2 is YENEEA in the germline V gene. The CDR3 is 19 amino acids. The CDR3 reads CASSPWALAGEGSTDTQYF. The CDR3 bases are TGTGCCAGCAGCCCCTGGGCACTAGCGGGGGAGGGGAGCACAGATACGCAGTATTTT.

This clone was counted only a few times. This chain connects TRBV7-2 to TRBJ2-1; unclear D gene. The CDR3 contains 16 residues. Germline V lookup: CDR1 SGHTA, CDR2 FQGNSA. With 0 bases removed from V and 0 bases from J, the gap between germline ends came to 9 bases. The CDR3 region is CASSLAFSSSYNEQFF. In DNA, the CDR3 is TGTGCCAGCAGCTTAGCGTTCTCGAGCTCCTACAATGAGCAGTTCTTC.

This clone was detected only a few times. Other DNA sequences of this sample code for an identical CDR3. This chain links TRBV30 with TRBJ2-3; TRBD2 matches at 10 bases. CDR1 and CDR2 from the germline V gene are GTSNPN and SVGIG (reference sequence). Losses at the gene ends were 0 bases for V and 0 bases for J; bases not matched to a gene: 0. There are 15 residues in the CDR3. The CDR3 loop reads CAWSVLAGSTDTQYF. The CDR3 DNA reads as TGTGCCTGGAGTGTACTAGCGGGGAGCACAGATACGCAGTATTTT.